This T cell receptor beta chain derives from a study of blood T cell repertoires in COVID-19. Study in general: T cells, B-cell-depleted T cells, or PBMCs provided the cDNA or gDNA that served as material.

This CDR3 comprises 13 residues. Germline V gene lookup returns CDR1 LNHDA and CDR2 SQIVND (reference sequence). V was trimmed by 3 bases and J by 1 base, leaving 6 bases between them. In the authors' methods: Researchers report that nucleated cell counts were estimated from reference gene primer amplification. TCRdb keeps only in-frame clones here, not all; method: immunoSEQ multiplex PCR. D and trimming were read from the DNA, whereas the V and J calls and clone size are those reported in that table. The sample has approximately 180,000 clones, nearly 80% seen once. The TCR sequence derives from a woman aged 70-85 years with acute or convalescent COVID-19. Input material: peripheral blood. The chain employs TRBV19 and TRBJ1-1, with D unresolved. The CDR3, as DNA: TGTGCCAGTAGTATGTTCGGGAACACTGAAGCTTTCTTT. It translates to CASSMFGNTEAFF.